These 24 T cell receptor beta chains share one sample of origin, sequenced in a study of human T cells and chemical hapten exposure. Time point noted: pre-sensitization, week 0. As to treatment: therapeutic diphenylcyclopropenone sensitization with weekly scalp DPC. TCRdb re-derived calls from the RACE reads in MiXCR, one entry per CDR3 protein. The sample lists 120,000 or so distinct CDR3 sequences, roughly 13% occurring once. The material sequenced was whole blood, taken in connection with sensitization to the hapten diphenylcyclopropenone (DPC). Receptors were obtained from a woman under 30 with alopecia areata. Some clones in this sample may be carry-over from other donors' samples.

This clonotype appeared many times. J is TRBJ2-7 and V is TRBV6-5, with D hard to call. This CDR3 contains 17 residues. V dropped 5 bases and J dropped 2 bases, with 22 bases sitting between them. Germline V gene lookup returns CDR1 MNHEY and CDR2 SVGAGI. The CDR3 protein is CASSLDIDISSTYEQYF. The CDR3 bases are TGTGCCAGCAGTCTCGACATTGACATTTCGAGCACCTACGAGCAGTACTTC.

The chain has TRBV20-1 and TRBJ1-2; D is undetermined. CDR1 and CDR2 from the germline V gene are DFQATT and SNEGSKA (reference sequence). The CDR3 contains 10 residues. Trimming removed 6 bases from V and 0 bases from J, with 2 bases in between. The CDR3 region has the DNA TGCAGTGCCCCTAACTATGGCTACACCTTC. This codes for CSAPNYGYTF.

The V and J genes are TRBV9 and TRBJ2-3; 8 nucleotides align to TRBD2. J was trimmed by 4 bases and V by 4 bases; bases with no gene match: 8. Germline CDR1 is SGDLS and CDR2 is YYNGEE. The length of the CDR3 is 15 residues. Here the CDR3 DNA reads TGTGCCAGCAGCACCCGGACTAGCTTCCCAGATACGCAGTATTTT. It encodes CASSTRTSFPDTQYF.

This clonotype was observed a few times. The genes are TRBV30 and TRBJ1-2; weak D call: TRBD1 (6 bases). With 3 bases removed from V and 9 bases from J, the gap between germline ends came to 23 bases. Germline V CDR1 and CDR2: GTSNPN, SVGIG (reference sequence). The CDR3 runs to 15 residues. Here the CDR3 DNA reads TGTGCCTGGAGCCCACATTTGGGGGGCGGGACGAGCTACACCTTC. Protein: CAWSPHLGGGTSYTF.

This clonotype was seen only a few times. The chain uses TRBV7-8 and TRBJ2-1; 10 nucleotides match TRBD2. The CDR3 spans 16 residues. The V segment lost 2 bases and the J segment 5 bases; nucleotides outside the gene matches: 6. Per germline, CDR1 SGHVS and CDR2 FQNEAQ. The CDR3 DNA is TGTGCCAGCAGCTTATCCTTAGCGGGGGGAGACAATGAGCAGTTCTTC. It yields the protein CASSLSLAGGDNEQFF.

This clonotype was recorded at least ten times. The J gene is TRBJ2-2, the V gene TRBV19; D possibly corresponds to TRBD1 (6 bases). Trimming removed 3 bases at V and 6 bases at J, with 11 bases between. CDR1 LNHDA and CDR2 SQIVND come from the germline V gene (reference sequence). CDR3 length: 14 residues. The CDR3 is CASSIGQGPGELFF. In nucleotides, the CDR3 is TGTGCCAGTAGTATCGGGCAGGGGCCCGGGGAGCTGTTTTTT.

V gene TRBV7-2 combines with J gene TRBJ2-2; D not certain. V dropped 2 bases and J dropped 7 bases, with 5 bases sitting between them. CDR3 length equals 12 residues. Per germline, CDR1 SGHTA and CDR2 FQGNSA. CDR3 DNA sequence: TGTGCCAGCAGCTTAAAAGTCGGGGAGCTGTTTTTT. Translating it yields CASSLKVGELFF.

V usage is TRBV11-2 and J usage is TRBJ2-2, with 10 bases identical to TRBD1. CDR1 is SGHAT, CDR2 FQNNGV, per germline. V shed 5 bases and J 6 bases; nucleotides not matched to a gene: 3. The CDR3 is 14 residues long. The CDR3 region is CASSADRGAGELFF. The CDR3 DNA is TGTGCCAGCAGCGCGGACAGGGGGGCCGGGGAGCTGTTTTTT.

This clonotype occurred a few times. This chain connects TRBV12-3 or TRBV12-4 to TRBJ2-7; possibly TRBD1 or TRBD2 for D (5 bases each). This CDR3 spans 14 amino acids. With 5 bases removed from V and 2 bases from J, the gap between germline ends came to 13 bases. CDR3 in DNA: TGTGCCAGCAGTATCCCGGGACCGGCCTACGAGCAGTACTTC. Encoded protein: CASSIPGPAYEQYF.

In this sample, this clonotype turned up a few times. The chain is built from TRBV12-3 or TRBV12-4 and TRBJ2-2, with D possibly being TRBD1 or TRBD2 (5 bases each). CDR3 size: 12 residues. V was cut by 6 bases and J by 8 bases, with 10 bases left in between. CDR3 bases: TGTGCCAGCAGCCAGGGACCGGGGGAGCTGTTTTTT. Protein product: CASSQGPGELFF.

This clonotype was observed a few times. The J gene is TRBJ2-7, the V gene TRBV28, with D unresolved. V was cut by 10 bases and J by 0 bases, with 10 bases left in between. CDR1 is MDHEN and CDR2 is SYDVKM in the germline V gene. This CDR3 contains 12 residues. The CDR3: CATKRYSYEQYF. The CDR3 nucleotides read TGTGCCACAAAGAGATACTCCTACGAGCAGTACTTC.

J is TRBJ2-2 and V is TRBV20-1, with D possibly TRBD2 on 5 matching bases. The V gene's germline CDR1 is DFQATT and CDR2 SNEGSKA (reference sequence). The V end was cut by 0 bases, the J end by 5 bases, with 16 bases between. The CDR3 extends over 16 amino acids. The CDR3: CSARDHGLAKTGELFF. CDR3 DNA sequence: TGCAGTGCTAGAGATCACGGGCTAGCAAAGACCGGGGAGCTGTTTTTT.

This clonotype was seen ten or more times. The V call is TRBV27, the J call TRBJ2-3, with D maybe TRBD2 (5 bases). Germline-derived CDR1 and CDR2 are MNHEY and SMNVEV (reference sequence). Trimming pared 2 bases from V and 0 bases from J, leaving 12 bases between. This CDR3 has 16 residues. CDR3 in amino acids: CASSLRARGSTDTQYF. CDR3 nucleotides: TGTGCCAGCAGTTTAAGGGCCCGGGGAAGCACAGATACGCAGTATTTT.

This clonotype was seen at least ten times. The genes are TRBV7-9 and TRBJ1-5; D call uncertain. The V end lost 5 bases, the J end lost 0 bases, and 8 bases lay between the germline ends. The CDR3 consists of 14 residues. Germline V gene sequence: CDR1 SEHNR, CDR2 FQNEAQ (reference sequence). The DNA of the CDR3 is TGTGCCAGCAGCCCTGGTCATAGCAATCAGCCCCAGCATTTT. It codes for CASSPGHSNQPQHF.

This clonotype was counted at least ten times. The V gene is TRBV19, the J gene TRBJ1-2; 8 bases line up with TRBD1. The CDR3 is 14 residues long. Looked up from germline, CDR1 is LNHDA and CDR2 is SQIVND (reference sequence). The junction had 12 bases not matched to a gene; V was cut back by 10 bases and J by 5 bases. CDR3 protein: CATTDRDHIYGYTF. CDR3 bases: TGTGCCACCACGGACAGGGATCACATATATGGCTACACCTTC.

DNA for the CDR3: TGTGCCAGCAGCTTAGACGGCATTAGCACAGATACGCAGTATTTT. This codes for CASSLDGISTDTQYF. The V gene is TRBV7-2, the J gene TRBJ2-3, with D unclear. The germline CDR1 and CDR2 sequences are SGHTA and FQGNSA. The CDR3 consists of 15 residues. V was trimmed by 1 base and J by 0 bases, leaving 8 bases between them.

The chain uses TRBV7-2 and TRBJ2-3; unclear D gene. Germline-derived CDR1 and CDR2 are SGHTA and FQGNSA. The CDR3 loop spans 13 amino acids. V lost 4 bases, J lost 3 bases, and 8 bases lay in between. CDR3 DNA sequence: TGTGCCAGCAGCTCCTATAGGACAGATACGCAGTATTTT. Protein sequence: CASSSYRTDTQYF.

This clonotype was seen at least ten times. The rearrangement links TRBV5-1 to TRBJ2-1, with TRBD1 matching 9 bases. This CDR3 is 15 amino acids long. V was clipped by 1 base and J by 5 bases; unmatched bases: 4. The V gene's germline CDR1 is SGHRS and CDR2 YFSETQ. The CDR3: CASSLKQGANNEQFF. The CDR3 DNA sequence: TGCGCCAGCAGCTTGAAACAGGGGGCGAACAATGAGCAGTTCTTC. The variable domain in full, completed from reference TRBV5-1 and TRBJ2-1, reads KAGVTQTPRYLIKTRGQQVTLSCSPISGHRSVSWYQQTPGQGLQFLFEYFSETQRNKGNFPGRFSGRQFSNSRSEMNVSTLELGDSALYLCASSLKQGANNEQFFGPGTRLTVL.

V and J are TRBV10-3 and TRBJ2-1; 13 positions match TRBD2. The germline CDR1 and CDR2 sequences are ENHRY and SYGVKD. The CDR3 is 14 residues long. The junction had 7 bases not matched to a gene; V was cut back by 8 bases and J by 9 bases. The CDR3 region has the DNA TGTGCCATCGGAGGGACTAGCGGGGACCCTGAGCAGTTCTTC. Translated: CAIGGTSGDPEQFF.

Many counts were recorded for this clonotype. The chain has TRBV7-9 and TRBJ2-7; D remains unclear. The CDR3 is made up of 13 amino acids. Germline-derived CDR1 and CDR2 are SEHNR and FQNEAQ (reference sequence). With 1 base removed from V and 3 bases from J, the gap between germline ends came to 7 bases. In DNA form, the CDR3 reads TGTGCCAGCAGCTTAGGGAGTTACTACGAGCAGTACTTC. It encodes CASSLGSYYEQYF.

This clonotype was observed a few times. The V and J genes are TRBV18 and TRBJ1-5; 8 bases map to TRBD1. The CDR3 spans 13 residues. Germline CDR1 KGHSH, CDR2 LQKENI. Trimming took 5 bases from V and 9 from J; bases not matched to a gene: 6. The CDR3 protein is CASSNRGVGPQHF. The CDR3 region has the DNA TGTGCCAGCTCAAACAGGGGGGTCGGGCCCCAGCATTTT.

In its sample, this clonotype was seen many times. This CDR3 reads CASRLSGGPYNEQFF. DNA for the CDR3: TGTGCTAGTCGGCTTAGCGGGGGGCCATACAATGAGCAGTTCTTC. The rearrangement joins TRBV12-5 to TRBJ2-1; 10 nucleotides agree with TRBD2. V was clipped by 8 bases and J by 4 bases; unmatched bases: 8. This CDR3 has 15 residues. The germline V gene has CDR1 LGHNT and CDR2 FRNRAP.

The CDR3 sequence is CASSFPSQLTLHF. Here the CDR3 DNA reads TGTGCCAGCAGCTTCCCCTCTCAGCTAACCCTCCACTTT. The rearrangement joins TRBV7-9 to TRBJ1-6; D is unclear. This CDR3 has 13 residues. Trimming stripped 3 bases from V and 14 bases from J, with 14 bases between. Germline CDR1 and CDR2: SEHNR and FQNEAQ (reference sequence).

This clonotype has at least ten counts. The chain recombines TRBV7-4 with TRBJ1-6; unclear D gene. Trimming removed 2 bases from V and 8 bases from J, with 10 bases in between. The CDR3 length is 14 residues. Germline loops: CDR1 SGHVT, CDR2 SQSDAQ. The CDR3 coding sequence is TGTGCCAGCAGCTTATGGACGGAACATTCACCCCTCCACTTT. This sequence encodes CASSLWTEHSPLHF.